One and the same sample provided the 3 T cell receptor beta chains below, sequenced in a study of human T cells and chemical hapten exposure. TCRdb analysed the RACE reads with MiXCR anew, one entry per CDR3 protein. The sample lists about 100,000 distinct CDR3 sequences, around 10% occurring once. The time point here: patch test 2, 6 weeks after DPC sensitization. As to treatment: therapeutic diphenylcyclopropenone sensitization with weekly scalp DPC. The sample here was whole blood, taken in connection with sensitization to the hapten diphenylcyclopropenone (DPC). Source of these receptors: a woman aged 40 to 49 with alopecia areata. Some clones in this sample may be carry-over from other donors' samples.

This rearrangement joins TRBV10-3 to TRBJ1-1, with no clear D. In germline, CDR1 is ENHRY, CDR2 SYGVKD. The CDR3 runs 12 residues. V gave up 3 bases and J gave up 7 bases, with 9 bases separating them. This chain's CDR3 is CAISEGHLEAFF. DNA of the CDR3: TGTGCCATCAGTGAAGGGCACCTTGAAGCTTTCTTT.

Many counts were recorded for this clonotype. The chain uses TRBV2 and TRBJ1-1; 7 bases fit TRBD1. The CDR3 covers 14 residues. The V segment lost 1 base and the J segment 5 bases; nucleotides outside the gene matches: 4. The germline CDR1 and CDR2 sequences are SNHLY and FYNNEI. In nucleotides, the CDR3 is TGTGCCAGCAGTGAAGGGACAGGTGGAACTGAAGCTTTCTTT. It encodes CASSEGTGGTEAFF.

At least ten counts were recorded for this clonotype. The chain employs TRBV14 and TRBJ2-2; D not resolved. Germline loops: CDR1 SGHDN, CDR2 FVKESK. CDR3 length equals 13 residues. Trimming removed 4 bases at V and 4 bases at J, with 7 bases between. The CDR3 sequence: CASSPRFTGELFF. CDR3 bases: TGTGCCAGCAGCCCGAGATTCACCGGGGAGCTGTTTTTT.